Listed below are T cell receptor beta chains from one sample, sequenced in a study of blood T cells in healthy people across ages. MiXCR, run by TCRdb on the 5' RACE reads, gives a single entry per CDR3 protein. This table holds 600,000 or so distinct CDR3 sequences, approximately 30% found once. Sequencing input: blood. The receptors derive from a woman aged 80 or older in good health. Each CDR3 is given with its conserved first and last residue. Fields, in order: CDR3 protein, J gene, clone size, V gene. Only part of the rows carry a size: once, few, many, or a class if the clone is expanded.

CDR3: CASSLQGGTAEAFF
J: TRBJ1-1
size: few
V: TRBV5-1

CDR3: CASSQAGAGTTYSSTDTQYF
J: TRBJ2-3
size: few
V: TRBV4-3

CDR3: CASTLSGDFSEQFF
J: TRBJ2-1
size: many
V: TRBV12-3/TRBV12-4

CDR3: CASSLSQGGGYTF
J: TRBJ1-2
size: many
V: TRBV7-2

CDR3: CASRGLGFYEQYF
J: TRBJ2-7
size: many
V: TRBV27

CDR3: CASSSGTRTSEQFF
J: TRBJ2-1
size: many
V: TRBV6-2/TRBV6-3

CDR3: CSARNHGVNTEAFF
J: TRBJ1-1
size: many
V: TRBV20-1

CDR3: CASSLMGGVEQFF
J: TRBJ2-1
size: many
V: TRBV7-3

CDR3: CAGSLRAPTDTQYF
J: TRBJ2-3
size: -
V: TRBV5-1

CDR3: CSVRDPNTGELFF
J: TRBJ2-2
size: -
V: TRBV20-1

CDR3: CASSLLRVAADTQYF
J: TRBJ2-3
size: -
V: TRBV7-2

CDR3: CASTSTGFWSEAFF
J: TRBJ1-1
size: -
V: TRBV2

CDR3: CASSPSEARSYEQYF
J: TRBJ2-7
size: -
V: TRBV4-1

CDR3: CATSRDPGRAEKLFF
J: TRBJ1-4
size: -
V: TRBV15

CDR3: CASSPRVGTDVQYF
J: TRBJ2-3
size: -
V: TRBV12-3/TRBV12-4

CDR3: CASSTGQGADTQYF
J: TRBJ2-3
size: -
V: TRBV5-4

CDR3: CASSLTSGRAGETQYF
J: TRBJ2-5
size: -
V: TRBV7-3

CDR3: CASSYVGQGEETQYF
J: TRBJ2-5
size: many
V: TRBV6-6

CDR3: CAISSSGRETQYF
J: TRBJ2-5
size: -
V: TRBV10-3

CDR3: CASSYNTVNTGELFF
J: TRBJ2-2
size: few
V: TRBV6-2/TRBV6-3

CDR3: CASSFLGTGEGNEQFF
J: TRBJ2-1
size: many
V: TRBV12-3/TRBV12-4

CDR3: CASSSGCSANYGYTF
J: TRBJ1-2
size: -
V: TRBV12-3/TRBV12-4

CDR3: CSASPTSGASTDTQYF
J: TRBJ2-3
size: few
V: TRBV20-1

CDR3: CASGSIGQGRNRYGYTF
J: TRBJ1-2
size: -
V: TRBV27

CDR3: CASSLAPCRDEQFF
J: TRBJ2-1
size: -
V: TRBV5-1

CDR3: CASSFGTRGENIQYF
J: TRBJ2-4
size: many
V: TRBV7-9

CDR3: CASSVSGLAVPSTDTQYF
J: TRBJ2-3
size: many
V: TRBV9

CDR3: CASSSGGQGIMAQHF
J: TRBJ1-5
size: -
V: TRBV27